These 29 T cell receptor beta chains were all obtained from the same sample, sequenced in a study of CD8+CD57+ T cells in acquired aplastic anemia. Genomic DNA, serving as template, underwent TCR beta VDJ and CDR3 profiling. MiXCR, run by TCRdb on the reads, gives a single entry per CDR3 protein. Seen here are 400,000 to 500,000 distinct CDR3 sequences, 65% to 80% observed once, and the top ten hold 4%. The sequencing sample was made of sorted CD4+, CD8+, or CD8+CD57+ T cells (not recorded which) from PBMCs. Receptors originate from a human donor in good health, serving as a control.

This clonotype has a count of ten or more. The chain has TRBV6-6 and TRBJ2-7; 10 nucleotides agree with TRBD2. CDR3 length equals 14 residues. V gave up 7 bases and J gave up 0 bases; unmatched junction bases: 3. Germline lookup yields CDR1 MNHNY and CDR2 SVGAGI (reference sequence). The CDR3 is CASKASGGSYEQYF. DNA for the CDR3: TGTGCCAGCAAAGCTAGCGGGGGCTCCTACGAGCAGTACTTC.

CDR3 sequence reads: CASSLTGGQVNQPQHF. CDR3 bases: TGTGCCAGCAGTCTGACAGGGGGTCAAGTCAATCAGCCCCAGCATTTT. The chain uses TRBV12-3 or TRBV12-4 and TRBJ1-5, with 9 bases aligning to TRBD1. The CDR3 consists of 16 residues. V shed 5 bases, J shed 3 bases, and the junction held 8 bases outside the gene matches.

In regard to this clonotype: The conserved phenylalanine or tryptophan normally closing the CDR3 is absent here, so this likely arose from a read error. It is unclear where the CDR3 begins or ends on the DNA, so no DNA is shown, and the CDR3 is as TCRdb lists it. This rearrangement joins TRBV7-2 to TRBJ2-5; the table's TRBD1 call for D was not verified on the DNA. From germline, CDR1 is SGHTA and CDR2 FQGNSA. The length of the CDR3 is 15 amino acids, counting both ends. The CDR3 is CASGSVRGGWETLYI.

This rearrangement joins TRBV29-1 to TRBJ2-5; 7 bases fit TRBD1. V gave up 5 bases and J gave up 5 bases; unmatched junction bases: 2. Germline loops: CDR1 SQVTM, CDR2 ANQGSEA. The CDR3 length is 11 residues. CDR3 DNA sequence: TGCAGCGTTCAGACAGGGGAGACCCAGTACTTC. It encodes CSVQTGETQYF.

The rearrangement joins TRBV12-3 or TRBV12-4 to TRBJ2-7, with 8 bases matching TRBD1. The CDR3 is 14 amino acids. The V gene end was trimmed by 6 bases and the J gene end by 3 bases; junction bases not matched to a gene: 7. CDR3 residues: CASRTGTGYYEQYF. The CDR3 DNA follows: TGTGCCAGCAGGACCGGGACAGGTTACTACGAGCAGTACTTC.

This clonotype was detected many times. This chain joins TRBV5-6 and TRBJ2-5; TRBD1 matches 8 bases. Per the germline V gene, CDR1 is SGHDT and CDR2 is YYEEEE. The CDR3 consists of 14 residues. J gave up 5 bases and V 2 bases, and 5 bases lay outside the gene matches. The CDR3 protein is CASSFIQGVETQYF. The DNA for the CDR3 is TGTGCCAGCAGCTTTATACAGGGGGTCGAGACCCAGTACTTC.

In its sample, this clonotype was seen many times. The chain combines TRBV2 with TRBJ2-1; no firm D call. Deletions cut 6 bases from V and 2 bases from J, with 14 bases between. The CDR3 runs to 15 residues. In germline, CDR1 is SNHLY, CDR2 FYNNEI. CDR3 sequence: CASRPTTTAYNEQFF. In DNA form, the CDR3 reads TGTGCCAGCAGGCCGACAACAACCGCCTACAATGAGCAGTTCTTC.

This sequence joins TRBV24-1 and TRBJ1-3; perhaps TRBD1 as D (6 bases). The V gene's germline CDR1 is KGHDR and CDR2 SFDVKD. Trimming stripped 4 bases from V and 2 bases from J, with 11 bases between. This CDR3 has 15 amino acids. CDR3 residues: CATSDPTGPGNTIYF. CDR3 bases: TGTGCCACCAGTGACCCGACAGGACCTGGAAACACCATATATTTT.

This clonotype appeared a few times. The rearrangement uses TRBV7-6 and TRBJ2-7, with 9 bases that match TRBD2. The J segment lost 5 bases and the V segment lost 3 bases, leaving 5 bases of the junction unmatched. CDR1 is SGHVS, CDR2 FNYEAQ, per germline. The CDR3 runs to 14 residues. The CDR3 loop reads CASSFAGGPNEQYF. CDR3 in DNA: TGTGCCAGCAGCTTTGCGGGGGGGCCCAACGAGCAGTACTTC. The full variable domain, in which reference TRBV7-6 and TRBJ2-7 provide the parts outside the CDR3, is GAGVSQSPRYKVTKRGQDVALRCDPISGHVSLYWYRQALGQGPEFLTYFNYEAQQDKSGLPNDRFSAERPEGSISTLTIQRTEQRDSAMYRCASSFAGGPNEQYFGPGTRLTVT.

The chain employs TRBV2 and TRBJ1-5; a weak D match, TRBD1 (5 bases). The V gene lost 6 bases and the J gene lost 15 bases, with 27 bases spanning the gap. Germline V lookup: CDR1 SNHLY, CDR2 FYNNEI. The CDR3 contains 15 residues. The CDR3 nucleotides read TGTGCCAGCAGCTTGCAGACAGTCGGCAATCAGCACTTGCATTTT. It specifies CASSLQTVGNQHLHF.

V usage is TRBV6-6 and J usage is TRBJ2-7; TRBD1 matches 7 bases. V lost 5 bases and J lost 5; bases outside the gene matches: 9. Germline-derived CDR1 and CDR2 are MNHNY and SVGAGI (reference sequence). This CDR3 has 14 amino acids. The CDR3 DNA reads TGTGCCAGCAGTGAGACAGGGAATTTAGACGAGCAGTACTTC. It encodes CASSETGNLDEQYF.

CDR3 coding DNA: TGTGCCAGCAGCCCCCGGACGGGAGGCTACACCTTC. This sequence encodes CASSPRTGGYTF. This chain links TRBV12-3 or TRBV12-4 with TRBJ1-2; no clear D gene. V gave up 6 bases and J gave up 8 bases, with 13 bases separating them. This CDR3 is 12 amino acids long.

About this clonotype itself: A read error may account for a junction end that differs from germline. This sequence joins TRBV10-3 and TRBJ1-2, with TRBD1 as a possible D gene (5 bases). The germline V gene encodes CDR1 ENHRY and CDR2 SYGVKD. This CDR3 region has 13 residues. The CDR3 loop is CAISIGGNSAYTF. The CDR3 DNA reads as TGTGCCATCAGTATTGGGGGAAACTCAGCCTACACCTTT.

The chain carries TRBV19 and TRBJ1-5, with 9 bases identical to TRBD1. The CDR3 contains 15 residues. J lost 5 bases, V lost 6 bases, and 8 bases had no gene match. Germline V lookup: CDR1 LNHDA, CDR2 SQIVND (reference sequence). In DNA, the CDR3 is TGTGCCAGTAGGGAGGACAGGGGCCTGGATCAGCCCCAGCATTTT. Its translation is CASREDRGLDQPQHF.

Many counts were recorded for this clonotype. The chain couples TRBV5-1 to TRBJ1-2; 8 positions agree with TRBD1. CDR3 length equals 14 residues. In germline, CDR1 is SGHRS, CDR2 YFSETQ. The trim removed 0 bases at V and 8 bases at J, leaving 6 bases unmatched. The CDR3 coding sequence is TGCGCCAGCAGCTTGGGACAGGGGAGTGGAGGCTACACCTTC. Translating gives CASSLGQGSGGYTF. Variable domain in full (rest from reference TRBV5-1 and TRBJ1-2): KAGVTQTPRYLIKTRGQQVTLSCSPISGHRSVSWYQQTPGQGLQFLFEYFSETQRNKGNFPGRFSGRQFSNSRSEMNVSTLELGDSALYLCASSLGQGSGGYTFGSGTRLTVV.

Many counts were recorded for this clonotype. The J gene is TRBJ1-5, the V gene TRBV6-5; 10 bases match TRBD1. In germline, CDR1 is MNHEY, CDR2 SVGAGI. The CDR3 length is 13 residues. V lost 8 bases, J lost 3 bases, and 1 base stayed unmatched. The CDR3 protein is CASGTGANQPQHF. In DNA form, the CDR3 reads TGTGCCAGCGGGACAGGGGCCAATCAGCCCCAGCATTTT.

The chain employs TRBV7-2 and TRBJ2-7; a possible D gene is TRBD1 (6 bases). Germline loops: CDR1 SGHTA, CDR2 FQGNSA. The CDR3 length is 16 residues. V dropped 1 base and J dropped 2 bases, with 15 bases sitting between them. CDR3 in amino acids: CASSLESAGVTYEQYF. The CDR3 coding sequence is TGTGCCAGCAGCTTAGAATCGGCAGGGGTGACCTACGAGCAGTACTTC. The full variable domain, with the rest looked up from reference TRBV7-2 and TRBJ2-7, is GAGVSQSPSNKVTEKGKDVELRCDPISGHTALYWYRQSLGQGLEFLIYFQGNSAPDKSGLPSDRFSAERTGGSVSTLTIQRTQQEDSAVYLCASSLESAGVTYEQYFGPGTRLTVT.

The gene calls are TRBV15 and TRBJ1-1; no firm D call. The length of the CDR3 is 14 residues. In germline, CDR1 is LNHNV, CDR2 YYDKDF (reference sequence). Between the trimmed V and J ends, which lost 1 base and 0 bases, there was a span of 6 bases. CDR3 nucleotides: TGTGCCACCAGCAGAGGGGCCCTGAACACTGAAGCTTTCTTT. Its protein is CATSRGALNTEAFF. Full variable domain (remainder filled in from reference TRBV15 and TRBJ1-1): DAMVIQNPRYQVTQFGKPVTLSCSQTLNHNVMYWYQQKSSQAPKLLFHYYDKDFNNEADTPDNFQSRRPNTSFCFLDIRSPGLGDTAMYLCATSRGALNTEAFFGQGTRLTVV.

Of note for this clonotype: A junction boundary mismatches the germline segment, possibly from a read error. The CDR3 loop reads CATSRDSATTEQYF. CDR3 in DNA: TGTGCCACCAGCAGAGATAGCGCCACCACCGAGCAGTACTTC. The V gene is TRBV7-3, the J gene TRBJ2-7; D is possibly TRBD2 (5 bases). CDR1 is SGHTA, CDR2 FQGTGA, per germline. The CDR3 has 14 amino acids.

This clonotype was seen ten or more times. J is TRBJ1-5 and V is TRBV5-1; D gene unclear. Trimming took off 2 bases at V and 3 bases at J, with 6 bases between the two ends. The CDR3 has 13 amino acids. Germline lookup yields CDR1 SGHRS and CDR2 YFSETQ. CDR3 bases: TGCGCCAGCAGCTTAAGCCACAATCAGCCCCAGCATTTT. It yields the protein CASSLSHNQPQHF.

This clonotype was seen a single time. One junction end disagrees with the germline gene, perhaps due to a read error. The chain employs TRBV7-6 and TRBJ2-5, with 7 bases lining up with TRBD1. CDR3 length: 14 amino acids. Per the germline V gene, CDR1 is SGHVS and CDR2 is FNYEAQ. The CDR3 reads CASSLGGGNEQFFF. The CDR3 region has the DNA TGTGCCAGCAGCTTAGGAGGGGGCAATGAGCAGTTCTTCTTC.

This clonotype was found many times. DNA of the CDR3: TGTGCCAGCAGCTTAGTCGCTCTAGCGGGCTACAATGAGCAGTTCTTC. Its translation: CASSLVALAGYNEQFF. The genes are TRBV7-2 and TRBJ2-1; TRBD2 matches 8 bases. The J segment lost 3 bases and the V segment lost 1 base, leaving 5 bases of the junction unmatched. The V gene's germline CDR1 is SGHTA and CDR2 FQGNSA. The CDR3 sequence is 16 residues long.

The chain is built from TRBV20-1 and TRBJ2-7; 10 bases align to TRBD1. The CDR3 totals 16 residues. V was clipped by 6 bases and J by 7 bases; unmatched bases: 18. From germline, CDR1 is DFQATT and CDR2 SNEGSKA (reference sequence). CDR3 protein: CSAGTGAVASRGEQYF. The CDR3 DNA sequence: TGCAGTGCCGGGACAGGGGCTGTGGCTTCTAGGGGTGAGCAGTACTTC.

The chain joins TRBV20-1 to TRBJ2-2; TRBD1 aligns across 8 bases. Germline V gene data show CDR1 as DFQATT and CDR2 as SNEGSKA (reference sequence). This CDR3 is built from 14 residues. CDR3 region: CSAQGARDSWELFF. In DNA, the CDR3 is TGCAGCGCTCAGGGGGCTAGGGACAGCTGGGAGCTGTTTTTT.

The J gene is TRBJ1-3, the V gene TRBV9, with D perhaps TRBD1 (6 bases). The germline V gene has CDR1 SGDLS and CDR2 YYNGEE. V was shortened by 4 bases and J by 16 bases, with 24 bases between the two germline ends. The CDR3 is 14 amino acids. In nucleotides, the CDR3 is TGTGCCAGCAGCTTTGGCGGACAGCGGGTAGCTTTCTATTTT. Amino acid sequence: CASSFGGQRVAFYF.

V usage is TRBV12-3 or TRBV12-4 and J usage is TRBJ1-3; TRBD1 matches at 7 bases. The CDR3 runs 14 residues. The DNA of the CDR3 is TGTGCTAGTGCCACAGGGGATCCTGGAAACACCATATATTTT. Translation gives CASATGDPGNTIYF.

J is TRBJ2-7 and V is TRBV6-1, with 13 bases lining up with TRBD2. V was clipped by 7 bases and J by 11 bases; unmatched bases: 8. The CDR3 is made up of 13 amino acids. The germline V gene has CDR1 MNHNS and CDR2 SASEGT. CDR3 nucleotides: TGTGCCAGCAAACTAGCGGGAGGGCCGTCGGAGTACTTC. It encodes CASKLAGGPSEYF.

Details on this clonotype: As the CDR3 is not closed by the conserved phenylalanine or tryptophan, this likely results from a read error. No DNA is shown, since the ends of the CDR3 on it are uncertain; the CDR3 is the one TCRdb lists. V usage is TRBV7-9 and J usage is TRBJ2-3. The germline CDR1 and CDR2 sequences are SEHNR and FQNEAQ (reference sequence). The CDR3 is 12 residues long, counting both termini. CDR3 sequence: CASSFITETQSV.

With regard to this clonotype: It is unclear where the CDR3 begins or ends on the DNA, so no DNA is shown, and the CDR3 is as TCRdb lists it. V and J are TRBV20-1 and TRBJ1-3. The CDR3 is made up of 21 amino acids, end residues included. Germline values: CDR1 DFQATT, CDR2 SNEGSKA (reference sequence). CDR3 region: CSATKGLAYEQYFGPVNTIYF.